This T cell receptor (beta chain) came from a study of shared clonotypes between healthy human individuals (dated by TCRdb to about 2020). In the study overall: Three men and two women, aged 18 to 49 years, made up the cohort. For each donor, three plates each were used for CD4 naive and CD4 memory, two plates were used for CD8 naive, and one plate was used for CD8 memory. Blood TCR repertoires of five healthy adults were deeply sequenced to estimate repertoire size and the extent of clonotype sharing between individuals. Different laboratories and diverse techniques were used to prepare libraries and sequence TCR repertoires, to increase sequencing depth and limit assay-specific biases. Leukapheresis yielded between about 0.94 and 8.9 billion PBMCs per donor.

About this clone itself: Its antigen target is currently unknown. One base away there is no much larger clone; base qualities are not given.

What the research found in general, with its limitations: Across a handful of donors, around 5% of naive CD4, around 3.3% of naive CD8, around 2.5% of memory CD4, and under 0.45% of memory CD8 clonotypes were shared. Because the study included only a small number of donors, the genetic and exposure-history diversity represented was limited. Sampling was limited to blood, and TCR repertoires in tissue likely differ from TCR repertoires in blood. Pairwise subsampling led to the expectation that sequencing depth would affect the degree of clonotype sharing among donors. Larger estimated clonotype richness was generally found for naive subsets than for memory subsets. Clonotypes shared by all four sorted-subset donors showed higher generation probabilities than non-shared clonotypes. Even with the large sequencing depth, rarefaction of the sorted-subset datasets indicated that sequencing was incomplete.

The donors were healthy, HIV-negative adults with no recently reported acute infections or vaccinations. All donors were Caucasian adults living in Nashville, Tennessee, USA. CD4+ T cells were enriched through magnetic negative selection, after which naive cells were positively selected on CD45RA and the remaining negative fraction served as the memory subset. Blood was collected by leukapheresis, and PBMCs were isolated by Ficoll-Histopaque density gradient centrifugation and then cryopreserved in liquid nitrogen vapor phase. Purity and quantity of every magnetically sorted T cell population were checked by analytical flow cytometry. Each sorted fraction had its genomic DNA isolated and then quantified by UV absorbance on a Nanodrop 2000c. Using the deep immunoSEQ assay, multiplex PCR amplified TCR CDR3 regions from genomic DNA. For each cell subset, the extracted genomic DNA was distributed evenly across all wells of several immunoSEQ 96-well plates, and each plate served as one replicate. For sorted subsets, each replicate PCR was loaded with 200 ng genomic DNA, equivalent to 30,000 to 35,000 T cell genomes. The purified libraries were quantified using a Qubit 3.0 fluorometer, sized with a Bioanalyzer 2100, and then quantified again using the KAPA Library Quantification kit. A separate single-read 150-cycle Illumina NextSeq 550 flow cell was used to sequence each immunoSEQ 96-well plate. As for the authors' bioinformatics: The immunoSEQ output contained only junctional sequences without quality scores, so filtering could not match that applied to full-length reads. To assign V/J genes and CDR3, sequences were annotated against IMGT germline references using PyIR, a Python wrapper for IgBLAST v1.9. Reads were filtered out if the reads had weak V/J assignments (E-value above 1e-6), no CDR3, stop codons, out-of-frame junctions, or ambiguous translated residues. A V3J clonotype was defined by an identical inferred V gene, J gene, and CDR3 amino acid sequence. Percentage overlap between repertoires was calculated by dividing the number of shared unique clonotypes by the size of the smaller repertoire. Three approaches were used to assess repertoire richness: RTK rarefaction, the Chao1 estimator, and Recon v2.1 estimates of unobserved clonotypes. Generation probabilities for all TCRbeta clonotypes obtained by the gDNA method from several donors were computed using OLGA. The table comes from immuneACCESS by way of TCRdb, which keeps in-frame sequences with V and J called. Part of the clones is missing from these tables; in studies checked, under half for an unresolved V gene and the rest for unknown reasons. Clonal size and the V and J genes are those of that table, whereas D and trimming came from the DNA. Present in this sample are 2 million to 2.5 million clones, around 95% of which were seen just once. 0.1% to 0.15% of the sample is held by the ten biggest clonotypes.

This clonotype was obtained from a man between 18 and 35 years old in good health. Sequencing used naive CD4+ T cells sorted from blood. The cell subset or site label for this specimen denotes: CD45RA+ positively selected.

Here the CDR3 is given as CASSSDRGRTDTQYF. The DNA reads as follows: TGCGCCAGCAGTTCAGACCGGGGCCGCACAGATACGCAGTATTTT. This sequence uses TRBV4-3 and TRBJ2-3, with the D gene tentatively TRBD1 or TRBD2, based on 5 matching bases in each. Via the germline V gene, CDR1 is LGHNA and CDR2 YSLEER. V drops 6 bases and J drops 1 base, leaving 14 bases in between. Including cysteine and phenylalanine, the CDR3 has 15 amino acids. CDR3 DNA is the only sequence kept; it has 45 bases, read in frame from the first base.